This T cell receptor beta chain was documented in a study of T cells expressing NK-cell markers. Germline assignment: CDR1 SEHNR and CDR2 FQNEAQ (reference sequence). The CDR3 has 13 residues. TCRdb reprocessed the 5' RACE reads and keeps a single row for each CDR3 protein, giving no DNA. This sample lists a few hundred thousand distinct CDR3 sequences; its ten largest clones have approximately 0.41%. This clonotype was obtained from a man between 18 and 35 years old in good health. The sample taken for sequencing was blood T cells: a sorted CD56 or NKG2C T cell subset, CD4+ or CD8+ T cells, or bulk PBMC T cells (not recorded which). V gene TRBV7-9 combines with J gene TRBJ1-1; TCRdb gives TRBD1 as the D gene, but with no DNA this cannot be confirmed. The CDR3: CASSLSGGTEAFF.